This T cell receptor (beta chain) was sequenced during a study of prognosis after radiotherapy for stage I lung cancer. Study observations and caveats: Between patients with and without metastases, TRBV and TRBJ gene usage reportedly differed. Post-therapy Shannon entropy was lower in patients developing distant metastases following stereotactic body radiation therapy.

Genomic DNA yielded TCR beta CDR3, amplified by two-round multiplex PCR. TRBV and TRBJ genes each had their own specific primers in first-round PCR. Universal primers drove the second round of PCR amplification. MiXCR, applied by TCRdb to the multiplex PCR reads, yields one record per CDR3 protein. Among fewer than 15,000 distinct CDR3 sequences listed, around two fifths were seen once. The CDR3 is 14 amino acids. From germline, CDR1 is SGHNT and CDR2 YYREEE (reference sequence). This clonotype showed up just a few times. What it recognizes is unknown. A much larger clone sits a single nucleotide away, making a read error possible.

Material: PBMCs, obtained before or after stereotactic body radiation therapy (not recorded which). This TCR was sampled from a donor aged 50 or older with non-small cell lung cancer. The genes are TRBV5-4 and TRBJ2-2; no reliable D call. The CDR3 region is CAGRSDLITGELFF. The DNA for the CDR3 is TGTGCCGGCAGATCCGACCTAATCACCGGGGAGCTGTTTTTT. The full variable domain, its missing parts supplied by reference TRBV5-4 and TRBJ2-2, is ETGVTQSPTHLIKTRGQQVTLRCSSQSGHNTVSWYQQALGQGPQFIFQYYREEENGRGNFPPRFSGLQFPNYSSELNVNALELDDSALYLCAGRSDLITGELFFGEGSRLTVL.